A single sample is the source of the 25 T cell receptor beta chains below, sequenced in a study of low-dose radiotherapy and immunotherapy resistance in tumors (dated by TCRdb to about 2022). To make first-strand cDNA, Superscript III was used along with a set of TRAV- and TRBV-specific primers so that both the TCRalpha and TCRbeta chains were covered. TCRs were amplified with Phusion for roughly 20 PCR cycles, with a constant-region primer paired with the adapter attached to the V primers. The raw public data were reprocessed by TCRdb itself: fastp quality trimming at Q25, MiXCR clonotype calling, in-frame beta chains only. All rows with the same CDR3 protein become a single entry with the most common DNA and genes. For this sample there are under 11,000 distinct CDR3 sequences; 65% appear just once. About 10% of the sample is taken by the ten largest. The source of these receptors is a human donor with advanced metastatic prostate, ovarian, gallbladder or colorectal cancer (not recorded which). This table probably holds off-target reads from a library built for another chain.

The chain carries TRBV21-1 and TRBJ2-5; TRBD1 is taken as the D call from the table, unchecked against the DNA. TRBV21-1 is a documented pseudogene. The CDR3 has 16 amino acids. The CDR3 is CASSRHSGAPSSAQYF. Here the CDR3 DNA reads TGTGCCAGCAGCAGACACTCAGGGGCCCCGAGTTCGGCCCAGTACTTC.

This sequence joins TRBV24-1 and TRBJ2-1; the match to TRBD2 covers 15 bases. The CDR3 loop spans 16 amino acids. V lost 0 bases, J lost 7 bases, and 0 bases stayed unmatched. Germline V lookup: CDR1 KGHDR, CDR2 SFDVKD. The CDR3 sequence: CATSDLGTSGRNEQFF. DNA of the CDR3: TGTGCCACCAGTGATTTGGGGACTAGCGGGAGGAATGAGCAGTTCTTC.

This chain connects TRBV3-1 to TRBJ2-7, with 7 positions matching TRBD2. Losses at the gene ends were 1 base for V and 2 bases for J; bases not matched to a gene: 2. Germline V gene sequence: CDR1 LGHDT, CDR2 YNNKEL (reference sequence). The CDR3 runs 14 residues. The CDR3 sequence is CASSQVGGAYEQYF. For the CDR3, the DNA is TGTGCCAGCAGCCAAGTTGGGGGGGCCTACGAGCAGTACTTC.

The chain recombines TRBV25-1 with TRBJ1-6; maybe TRBD1 (5 bases). V was trimmed by 4 bases and J by 7 bases, leaving 11 bases between them. CDR1 MGHDK and CDR2 SYGVNS come from the germline V gene. The CDR3 sequence is 14 residues long. CDR3 DNA sequence: TGTGCCAGCAGTGTCCGGGACGGGAATTCACCCCTCCACTTT. It yields the protein CASSVRDGNSPLHF.

This clonotype occurred a few times. J is TRBJ1-2 and V is TRBV19, with 9 bases lining up with TRBD1. J lost 4 bases, V lost 9 bases, and 6 bases had no gene match. Germline V gene data show CDR1 as LNHDA and CDR2 as SQIVND (reference sequence). This CDR3 is built from 13 residues. The CDR3 reads CASRTGGGYGYTF. CDR3 in DNA: TGTGCCAGCAGAACAGGGGGCGGCTATGGCTACACCTTC.

In its sample, this clonotype was seen once. The V and J genes are TRBV11-2 and TRBJ2-7; D remains unclear. This CDR3 is 15 amino acids long. V gave up 1 base and J gave up 7 bases, with 17 bases separating them. Germline V gene lookup returns CDR1 SGHAT and CDR2 FQNNGV. This CDR3 is CASSLGGTAAGEQYF. CDR3 nucleotides: TGTGCCAGCAGCTTAGGGGGTACGGCCGCAGGAGAGCAGTACTTC.

This chain joins TRBV10-3 and TRBJ1-1; no clear D gene. CDR1 and CDR2 from the germline V gene are ENHRY and SYGVKD. CDR3 length: 12 residues. Trimming stripped 10 bases from V and 1 base from J, with 10 bases between. The CDR3: CATSRQNTEAFF. The CDR3 DNA is TGTGCCACTAGTAGGCAGAACACTGAAGCTTTCTTT.

The V and J genes are TRBV9 and TRBJ2-1; D may be TRBD2 (6 bases). This CDR3 is 15 amino acids long. Germline loops: CDR1 SGDLS, CDR2 YYNGEE. Trimming cost V 0 bases and J 2 bases, with 9 bases left between them. The CDR3 sequence is CASSVDWGAYNEQFF. As DNA, the CDR3 is TGTGCCAGCAGCGTAGACTGGGGGGCCTACAATGAGCAGTTCTTC.

The genes are TRBV5-1 and TRBJ2-1; 10 nucleotides align to TRBD1. CDR3 size: 16 residues. Unmatched junction bases numbered 7, after V lost 4 bases and J lost 3 bases. From germline, CDR1 is SGHRS and CDR2 YFSETQ. CDR3 amino acids: CASSQTGTGVYNEQFF. CDR3 sequence (DNA): TGCGCCAGCAGCCAAACCGGGACAGGGGTCTACAATGAGCAGTTCTTC.

This rearrangement joins TRBV2 to TRBJ2-3; D remains unclear. The germline V gene has CDR1 SNHLY and CDR2 FYNNEI. CDR3 length: 14 amino acids. V was shortened by 6 bases and J by 0 bases, with 10 bases between the two germline ends. DNA for the CDR3: TGTGCCAGCAGCCCCTTGACTAGCACAGATACGCAGTATTTT. Amino acids: CASSPLTSTDTQYF.

This sequence joins TRBV6-2 or TRBV6-3 and TRBJ2-1, with 10 bases aligning to TRBD2. Germline V lookup: CDR1 MNHEY, CDR2 SVGEGT. Unmatched junction bases numbered 4, after V lost 2 bases and J lost 9 bases. This CDR3 has 14 amino acids. CDR3 residues: CASSYGTSVGEQFF. The CDR3 nucleotides read TGTGCCAGCAGTTACGGGACTAGCGTCGGTGAGCAGTTCTTC.

The chain has TRBV10-2 and TRBJ1-5; no definite D call. Trimming took 0 bases from V and 2 from J, leaving 5 bases between them. The CDR3 runs 14 residues. Looked up from germline, CDR1 is WSHSY and CDR2 is SAAADI. The CDR3 DNA reads TGCGCCAGCAGTGAGTCCGGGGGCAATCAGCCCCAGCATTTT. It encodes CASSESGGNQPQHF.

V and J are TRBV5-5 and TRBJ2-1; the match to TRBD1 covers 9 bases. Germline CDR1 and CDR2: SGHKS and YYEKEE (reference sequence). The V segment lost 0 bases and the J segment 9 bases; nucleotides outside the gene matches: 7. This CDR3 spans 15 amino acids. CDR3 sequence reads: CASSLEGQGSFEQFF. CDR3 sequence (DNA): TGTGCCAGCAGCTTGGAGGGACAGGGTTCTTTTGAGCAGTTCTTC.

The J gene is TRBJ2-7, the V gene TRBV2, with TRBD1 identical over 7 bases. The CDR3 is 15 residues long. Trimming removed 6 bases from V and 0 bases from J; junction bases left unmatched: 8. CDR1 and CDR2 from the germline V gene are SNHLY and FYNNEI. In nucleotides, the CDR3 is TGTGCCAGCAGCGGGACAGTTAGAAGCTCCTACGAGCAGTACTTC. It yields the protein CASSGTVRSSYEQYF.

A few counts support this clonotype. V and J are TRBV28 and TRBJ1-6; TRBD1 agrees at 7 bases. Trimming at V came to 6 bases and at J to 7 bases, leaving 9 bases not matched to a gene. The germline V gene encodes CDR1 MDHEN and CDR2 SYDVKM. This CDR3 has 15 amino acids. The CDR3 loop reads CASRESTGNNSPLHF. CDR3 in DNA: TGTGCCAGCAGGGAATCGACAGGGAACAATTCACCCCTCCACTTT.

This clonotype has a handful of counts. V gene TRBV5-3 combines with J gene TRBJ1-1; 11 positions agree with TRBD1. TRBV5-3 is marked as an open reading frame, function uncertain. The V gene end was trimmed by 8 bases and the J gene end by 12 bases; junction bases not matched to a gene: 15. This CDR3 is 14 amino acids long. CDR3 coding DNA: TGTGCCAGCAGCCCAGGACAGGGGGCGAGAGTTCCTTTCTTT. Translating gives CASSPGQGARVPFF.

This clonotype was counted a few times. J is TRBJ1-1 and V is TRBV18; perhaps TRBD1 as D (5 bases). Germline V gives CDR1 KGHSH, CDR2 LQKENI. V was pared by 4 bases and J by 2 bases, with 11 bases between. This CDR3 region has 14 residues. Written as DNA, the CDR3 is TGTGCCAGCTCACTACAGGACTTAAACACTGAAGCTTTCTTT. Protein sequence: CASSLQDLNTEAFF.

The chain employs TRBV20-1 and TRBJ1-6; unclear D gene. Germline V gives CDR1 DFQATT, CDR2 SNEGSKA (reference sequence). V was cut by 1 base and J by 4 bases, with 5 bases left in between. This CDR3 region has 13 residues. CDR3 region: CSARGGYNSPLHF. The CDR3, as DNA: TGCAGTGCTAGAGGGGGATATAATTCACCCCTCCACTTT.

This chain connects TRBV3-1 to TRBJ2-5; D not certain. The CDR3 covers 13 residues. Trimming left V 3 bases short and J 4 bases short, with 9 bases between. CDR1 is LGHDT, CDR2 YNNKEL, per germline (reference sequence). CDR3 bases: TGTGCCAGCAGCCAGGTTAATGGAGAGACCCAGTACTTC. Translating gives CASSQVNGETQYF.

The chain recombines TRBV2 with TRBJ2-3; perhaps TRBD1 as D (5 bases). This CDR3 is built from 13 residues. With 2 bases removed from V and 7 bases from J, the gap between germline ends came to 10 bases. CDR1 is SNHLY and CDR2 is FYNNEI in the germline V gene. The CDR3 nucleotides are TGTGCCAGCAGTGAACGGACATATTATACGCAGTATTTT. Translating gives CASSERTYYTQYF.

V gene TRBV6-5 combines with J gene TRBJ2-2; no clear D gene. From germline, CDR1 is MNHEY and CDR2 SVGAGI. V lost 3 bases, J lost 1 base, and 9 bases lay in between. This CDR3 spans 15 amino acids. CDR3 bases: TGTGCCAGCAGTTATATTTTGCGGAACACCGGGGAGCTGTTTTTT. The encoded protein is CASSYILRNTGELFF.

This chain uses TRBV19 with TRBJ2-1; 14 bases map to TRBD2. CDR1 is LNHDA, CDR2 SQIVND, per germline (reference sequence). The CDR3 has 19 amino acids. The junction had 11 bases not matched to a gene; V was cut back by 1 base and J by 6 bases. CDR3 in amino acids: CASSIGLQETSGRANEQFF. CDR3 sequence (DNA): TGTGCCAGTAGTATAGGGCTTCAGGAGACTAGCGGGAGGGCCAATGAGCAGTTCTTC.

V and J are TRBV5-1 and TRBJ2-2; the D gene is possibly TRBD2 (6 bases). V gave up 0 bases and J gave up 8 bases, with 8 bases separating them. The CDR3 sequence is 13 residues long. The germline CDR1 and CDR2 sequences are SGHRS and YFSETQ. The DNA of the CDR3 is TGCGCCAGCAGCTTGGCGCGGGGAGGGGAGCTGTTTTTT. It encodes CASSLARGGELFF.

V is TRBV2 and J is TRBJ2-3, with 10 bases identical to TRBD2. Unmatched junction bases numbered 13, after V lost 4 bases and J lost 6 bases. The CDR3 loop spans 17 amino acids. Per germline, CDR1 SNHLY and CDR2 FYNNEI. CDR3 in DNA: TGTGCCAGCAGTGTTTGGATTCTAGCGGGGGATTCGGATACGCAGTATTTT. As protein: CASSVWILAGDSDTQYF.

This clonotype turned up a few times. V usage is TRBV11-2 and J usage is TRBJ2-3; D is perhaps TRBD2 (6 bases). Germline-derived CDR1 and CDR2 are SGHAT and FQNNGV. Trimming left V 2 bases short and J 4 bases short, with 10 bases between. This CDR3 region has 14 residues. In DNA, the CDR3 is TGTGCCAGCAGCTTATCCGGGGGTCCAGATACGCAGTATTTT. This translates into CASSLSGGPDTQYF.